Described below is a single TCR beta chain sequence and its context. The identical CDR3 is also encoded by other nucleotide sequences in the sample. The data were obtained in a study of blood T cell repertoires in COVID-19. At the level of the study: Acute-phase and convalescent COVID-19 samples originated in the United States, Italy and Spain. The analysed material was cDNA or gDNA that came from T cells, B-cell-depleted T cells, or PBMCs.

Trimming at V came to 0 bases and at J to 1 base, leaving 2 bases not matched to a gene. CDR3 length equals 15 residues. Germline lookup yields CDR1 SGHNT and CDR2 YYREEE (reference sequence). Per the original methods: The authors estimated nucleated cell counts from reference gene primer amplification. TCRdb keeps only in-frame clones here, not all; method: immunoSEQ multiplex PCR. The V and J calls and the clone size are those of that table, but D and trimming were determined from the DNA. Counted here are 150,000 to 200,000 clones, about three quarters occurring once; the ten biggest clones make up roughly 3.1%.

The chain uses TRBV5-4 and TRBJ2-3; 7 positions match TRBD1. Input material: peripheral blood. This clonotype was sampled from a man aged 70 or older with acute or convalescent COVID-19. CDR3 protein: CASSLAGGGTDTQYF. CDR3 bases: TGTGCCAGCAGCTTGGCAGGGGGTGGCACAGATACGCAGTATTTT.